These T cell receptor beta chains were read from a single sample in a study of blood T cell repertoires in COVID-19. Here immunoSEQ multiplex PCR was the method, and the copy in TCRdb shows in-frame clones only, minus some. Here the sample spans 150,000 or so clones, under 90% being singletons. The sequencing sample was made of PBMCs or T cells enriched from blood (not recorded which). Source of these receptors: a woman aged 45-60 years who had recovered from COVID-19. Both conserved end residues are part of each CDR3. The D gene is left open where the match is weak. Not every row has a clone size; where given, it reads once, few, many or a size class.

j_call | v_call | d_call | clone_size | cdr3_nt | cdr3_aa
TRBJ2-3 | TRBV4-2 | NA | NA | TGTGCCAGCAGCCAAGCAATCACAGATACGCAGTATTTT | CASSQAITDTQYF
TRBJ2-2 | TRBV27 | TRBD2 | NA | TGTGCCAGCAGTTTAGCGTTCCTAGCGGGACCAAACACCGGGGAGCTGTTTTTT | CASSLAFLAGPNTGELFF
TRBJ1-2 | TRBV7-2 | NA | NA | TGTGCCAGCAGCGCACAGTCCGGGGAAAGCTATGGCTACACCTTC | CASSAQSGESYGYTF
TRBJ2-7 | TRBV2 | NA | few | TGTGCCAGCAGTGAAGCGTACAGGGACGAGCAGTACTTC | CASSEAYRDEQYF
TRBJ2-2 | TRBV28 | TRBD2 | NA | TGTGCCAGCAGGCCGCGGGGGATCGGGGAGCTGTTTTTT | CASRPRGIGELFF
TRBJ1-6 | TRBV28 | NA | NA | TGTGCCAGCAGCCCGGGACAACCCAGGTCACCCCTCCACTTT | CASSPGQPRSPLHF
TRBJ2-2 | TRBV18 | NA | once | TGTGCCAGCTCACCTACTACGAACACCGGGGAGCTGTTTTTT | CASSPTTNTGELFF
TRBJ2-7 | TRBV21-1 | NA | NA | TGTGCCAGCAGCAAAACATCGGGGGGGACAGAAACATCGAGCGAGCAGTACTTC | CASSKTSGGTETSSEQYF
TRBJ2-7 | TRBV3-1/TRBV3-2 | TRBD2 | NA | TGTGCCAGCAGCCCTACTGGGACTAGCGGGAGGTACGAGCAGTACTTC | CASSPTGTSGRYEQYF
TRBJ1-6 | TRBV10-3 | NA | NA | TGTGCCAGCCACAGGGCGGATAATTCACCCCTCCACTTT | CASHRADNSPLHF
TRBJ1-2 | TRBV19 | NA | NA | TGTGCCAGTAGCCCAGGAGGACTGGGCGGCTACACCTTC | CASSPGGLGGYTF
TRBJ2-5 | TRBV7-9 | TRBD1 | NA | TGTGCCAGCAGCAGACAGGGGATACAAGAGACCCAGTACTTC | CASSRQGIQETQYF
TRBJ2-1 | TRBV7-3 | TRBD1 | NA | TGTGCCAGCAGTACTCTGGGAGGACAGGGGGCAGGTGAGCAGTTCTTC | CASSTLGGQGAGEQFF
TRBJ2-7 | TRBV6-5 | NA | once | TGTGCCAGCAGGCGGGGCTCCTACGAGCAGTACTTC | CASRRGSYEQYF
TRBJ1-3 | TRBV5-8 | TRBD1 | NA | TGTGCCAGTGGGACAGGGCGAGGAAACACCATATATTTT | CASGTGRGNTIYF
TRBJ2-7 | TRBV7-8 | NA | NA | TGTGCCAGCAGCTTAGGGCGGACAGAGTACTACGAGCAGTACTTC | CASSLGRTEYYEQYF
TRBJ2-7 | TRBV2 | TRBD2 | NA | TGTGCCAGCAGTAAATCCGGGACTAGCGGTTTTTACGAGCAGTACTTC | CASSKSGTSGFYEQYF
TRBJ1-5 | TRBV28 | NA | few | TGTGCCACTAGTGTAAGCAGCAATCAGCCCCAGCATTTT | CATSVSSNQPQHF
TRBJ1-3 | TRBV7-9 | NA | few | TGTGCCAGCAGCCCGCAGGGTGCTGGAAACACCATATATTTT | CASSPQGAGNTIYF
TRBJ1-1 | TRBV5-4 | TRBD1 | NA | TGTGCCAGCAGCGCGGCCGTGGGACAGACGAACACTGAAGCTTTCTTT | CASSAAVGQTNTEAFF
TRBJ1-1 | TRBV18 | NA | few | TGTGCCAGCTCTGGTGGGGCGCGGACTGAAGCTTTCTTT | CASSGGARTEAFF
TRBJ2-2 | TRBV3-1/TRBV3-2 | NA | NA | TGTGCCAGCAGCCAAGTCTACTCTCCTGCCGGGGAGCTGTTTTTT | CASSQVYSPAGELFF
TRBJ2-7 | TRBV2 | NA | NA | TGTGCCAGCGGAGGACTTTACTCCTACGAGCAGTACTTC | CASGGLYSYEQYF
TRBJ2-5 | TRBV7-9 | TRBD2 | NA | TGTGCCAGCAGCTTACCAGCGGGGGGGCCGGAGACCCAGTACTTC | CASSLPAGGPETQYF
TRBJ1-2 | TRBV9 | NA | NA | TGTGCCAGCAGCGTAGTCCCGGGGATGGGTGGCTACACCTTC | CASSVVPGMGGYTF
TRBJ2-2 | TRBV4-2 | NA | many | TGTGCCAGCAGCCCACGTGACAGTTTTGCGAACACCGGGGAGCTGTTTTTT | CASSPRDSFANTGELFF
TRBJ2-7 | TRBV7-2 | NA | NA | TGTGCCAGCAGCTTAGCTCAGCGGTACGAGCAGTACTTC | CASSLAQRYEQYF
TRBJ1-5 | TRBV2 | NA | NA | TGTGCCAGCAGGGGAGGGCGTCAGCCCCAGCATTTT | CASRGGRQPQHF
TRBJ2-4 | TRBV2 | NA | NA | TGTGCCAGCAGTGTCACTGAAAACATTCAGTACTTC | CASSVTENIQYF
TRBJ1-3 | TRBV15 | NA | NA | TGTGCCACCAGCAGAGACGGGGTCGGGGGAAACACCATATATTTT | CATSRDGVGGNTIYF
TRBJ1-6 | TRBV11-2 | NA | NA | TGTGCCAGCAGGGGCGGTCCGGGGGAGTACCTCCACTTT | CASRGGPGEYLHF
TRBJ1-1 | TRBV9 | TRBD1 | NA | TGTGCCAGCAGCGTAGGACCAGCCACTCAGGGGGGGAACACTGAAGCTTTCTTT | CASSVGPATQGGNTEAFF
TRBJ1-3 | TRBV2 | NA | NA | TGTGCCAGCAGTGAAGGACAGTCTGGAAACACCATATATTTT | CASSEGQSGNTIYF
TRBJ1-1 | TRBV4-2 | NA | NA | TGTGCCAGCAGCCCGCGGGTGGGCGACACTGAAGCTTTCTTT | CASSPRVGDTEAFF
TRBJ1-3 | TRBV9 | NA | NA | TGTGCCAGCAGCGTAGCAGGCACTGGAAACACCATATATTTT | CASSVAGTGNTIYF
TRBJ1-2 | TRBV18 | TRBD1 | NA | TGTGCCAGCTCATCCGGACAGGGGTATGGCTACACCTTC | CASSSGQGYGYTF
TRBJ1-6 | TRBV11-2 | TRBD1 | NA | TGTGCCAGCAGCGTGGACAGGGCGCGCCCCCTCCACTTT | CASSVDRARPLHF
TRBJ1-2 | TRBV15 | NA | NA | TGTGCCACCAGCAGAGATCGAGGCGACCTATCCGGCTACACCTTC | CATSRDRGDLSGYTF
TRBJ2-3 | TRBV6-5 | TRBD2 | NA | TGTGCCAGCAGCCTACTAGCGCAGCTCACAGATACGCAGTATTTT | CASSLLAQLTDTQYF
TRBJ1-5 | TRBV7-9 | NA | NA | TGTGCCAGCAGCTTAGGTGGGCCAGTCCAACCCCAGCATTTT | CASSLGGPVQPQHF
TRBJ1-6 | TRBV27 | NA | NA | TGTGCCAGCAGTTTATCGTTAGGGAGGAGCTCCTATAATTCACCCCTCCACTTT | CASSLSLGRSSYNSPLHF